Sequencing of this T cell receptor (beta chain) was carried out in a study of T cell repertoires in cytomegalovirus infection. Study-level information: Based on public TCR beta signatures, there were indications of CMV infection and of a matching HLA type.

This CDR3 region has 15 residues. V lost 5 bases, J lost 2 bases, and 13 bases lay in between. In germline, CDR1 is SGHTA, CDR2 FQGNSA. Each CDR3 protein gets one entry after TCRdb re-called the reads with MiXCR. This table has approximately 390,000 distinct CDR3 sequences, approximately 35% appearing once. Overall study results and limits: HLA-C-restricted CMV-specific TCR beta clonotypes prevailed in the ex vivo response. Carriers of CMV and the relevant HLA type were discriminated by public TCR beta frequency.

Details on this clonotype: The target antigen is unknown.

This chain joins TRBV7-2 and TRBJ2-1, with a weak D call TRBD2 (6 bases). This receptor was taken from a human donor in good health (CMV status not recorded). Some clones in this sample may be carry-over from other donors' samples. Specimen: cultured PBMCs, collected from culture after CMV antigen stimulation. CDR3 in amino acids: CASSHPLATYNEQFF. DNA of the CDR3: TGTGCCAGCAGCCACCCACTAGCTACCTACAATGAGCAGTTCTTC.